One and the same sample provided the 28 T cell receptor beta chains below, sequenced in a study of T-cell reconstitution after alpha-beta-depleted transplantation in children. Construction of the TCRbeta library involved unique molecular identifiers. TCRdb itself ran the PCR reads through MiXCR, one entry per CDR3 protein. The sample has 700,000 to 950,000 distinct CDR3 sequences, 16% seen once. Specimen: PBMCs, mostly from graft donor cells, collected 360 days after TCRalphabeta/CD19-depleted stem cell transplant. The receptor source for this set is a male patient younger than 18 who had a stem cell transplant for acute lymphoblastic leukemia, so the T cells may come from the graft donor.

The CDR3 sequence: CASSLTPIAGGPYRAYEQYF. The CDR3 coding sequence is TGTGCCAGCAGCTTAACCCCCATAGCGGGAGGGCCGTATAGGGCCTACGAGCAGTACTTC. The J gene is TRBJ2-7, the V gene TRBV7-6, with 11 nucleotides matching TRBD2. This CDR3 comprises 20 residues. Germline V CDR1 and CDR2: SGHVS, FNYEAQ. J gave up 2 bases and V 2 bases, and 17 bases lay outside the gene matches.

This clonotype has only a few counts. The chain has TRBV20-1 and TRBJ1-1; D gene unclear. This CDR3 has 12 residues. V was cut by 5 bases and J by 1 base, with 8 bases left in between. Germline V CDR1 and CDR2: DFQATT, SNEGSKA (reference sequence). In DNA, the CDR3 is TGCAGTGCTTCCGGACGGAACACTGAAGCTTTCTTT. Protein: CSASGRNTEAFF.

CDR3 DNA sequence: TGTGCCAGCAGCCCACCAGGGGGAGAGGGAACTGAAGCTTTCTTT. The encoded protein is CASSPPGGEGTEAFF. The rearrangement uses TRBV5-6 and TRBJ1-1, with 7 bases identical to TRBD1. CDR1 is SGHDT, CDR2 YYEEEE, per germline. J lost 5 bases, V lost 4 bases, and 11 bases had no gene match. CDR3 length: 15 amino acids.

This clonotype was seen just once. This sequence joins TRBV6-1 and TRBJ2-1, with 9 bases identical to TRBD2. Trimming cost V 6 bases and J 7 bases; bases outside gene matches: 10. Germline-derived CDR1 and CDR2 are MNHNS and SASEGT. This CDR3 has 15 amino acids. CDR3 sequence (DNA): TGTGCCAGCAGGGGTAGCGGGAGAATTCGAAATGAGCAGTTCTTC. It is translated as CASRGSGRIRNEQFF.

This clonotype was seen more than once but under ten times. CDR3 DNA sequence: TGTGCCAGCAGCCGCGAGTCCATAGCCAAAAACATTCAGTACTTC. It yields the protein CASSRESIAKNIQYF. The gene calls are TRBV7-9 and TRBJ2-4; D call uncertain. The CDR3 runs to 15 residues. Looked up from germline, CDR1 is SEHNR and CDR2 is FQNEAQ (reference sequence). V was clipped by 5 bases and J by 0 bases, with 11 bases between them.

J is TRBJ2-6 and V is TRBV12-3 or TRBV12-4; D unclear. V gave up 7 bases and J gave up 2 bases, with 9 bases separating them. This CDR3 comprises 14 residues. CDR3 sequence: CASTPGPGANVLTF. The DNA for the CDR3 is TGTGCCAGCACCCCGGGCCCTGGGGCCAACGTCCTGACTTTC.

V is TRBV27 and J is TRBJ1-5, with D perhaps matching TRBD1 (6 bases). Trimming removed 2 bases from V and 2 bases from J, with 19 bases in between. The CDR3 contains 18 residues. Per germline, CDR1 MNHEY and CDR2 SMNVEV (reference sequence). The CDR3 region is CASSLRPPWGPGNQPQHF. CDR3 DNA sequence: TGTGCCAGCAGTTTAAGGCCCCCCTGGGGGCCTGGCAATCAGCCCCAGCATTTT.

Ten or more counts support this clonotype. V usage is TRBV5-1 and J usage is TRBJ2-7; TRBD1 is a possible D gene (6 bases). Germline V gives CDR1 SGHRS, CDR2 YFSETQ. V was clipped by 0 bases and J by 3 bases, with 10 bases between them. The CDR3 totals 14 residues. Here the CDR3 DNA reads TGCGCCAGCAGCTTGGCCCTGGACAGCTACGAGCAGTACTTC. Its translation is CASSLALDSYEQYF.

The chain joins TRBV5-1 to TRBJ2-1; D is unresolved. The CDR3 runs 17 residues. Trimming left V 3 bases short and J 4 bases short, with 20 bases between. CDR1 is SGHRS, CDR2 YFSETQ, per germline. The DNA for the CDR3 is TGCGCCAGCAGCTCACGGCTATCGAGCTCAGTGTACAATGAGCAGTTCTTC. Translating gives CASSSRLSSSVYNEQFF.

The sample holds many counts of this clonotype. This chain uses TRBV9 with TRBJ2-2, with 7 nucleotides matching TRBD2. Per germline, CDR1 SGDLS and CDR2 YYNGEE. The length of the CDR3 is 15 residues. Trimming cost V 2 bases and J 6 bases; bases outside gene matches: 7. CDR3 nucleotides: TGTGCCAGCAGCGTCGGGGGGTATGTACCCGGGGAGCTGTTTTTT. Amino acid sequence: CASSVGGYVPGELFF.

This clonotype was seen repeatedly, ten times or more. This rearrangement joins TRBV5-1 to TRBJ2-7, with 10 bases identical to TRBD2. There are 15 residues in the CDR3. The V segment lost 2 bases and the J segment 2 bases; nucleotides outside the gene matches: 4. CDR1 SGHRS and CDR2 YFSETQ come from the germline V gene. The CDR3: CASSLASGSPYEQYF. The DNA for the CDR3 is TGCGCCAGCAGCTTAGCTAGCGGGAGCCCCTACGAGCAGTACTTC.

The sample holds a few counts of this clonotype. This chain joins TRBV29-1 and TRBJ2-1, with D perhaps matching TRBD2 (5 bases). There are 12 residues in the CDR3. Germline V CDR1 and CDR2: SQVTM, ANQGSEA. V was trimmed by 3 bases and J by 8 bases, leaving 11 bases between them. CDR3 coding DNA: TGCAGCGTTGATAGCCTAGCCCATGAGCAGTTCTTC. This gives the protein CSVDSLAHEQFF.

This clonotype was detected only a few times. The rearrangement links TRBV2 to TRBJ2-5; possible D gene TRBD2, 6 bases. The CDR3 is made up of 13 amino acids. Germline V CDR1 and CDR2: SNHLY, FYNNEI. V shed 6 bases and J shed 5 bases, with 13 bases lying between them. The CDR3, as DNA: TGTGCCAGCAGGAACGGAGGGAGGGAGACCCAGTACTTC. It encodes CASRNGGRETQYF.

J is TRBJ2-3 and V is TRBV12-3 or TRBV12-4, with D possibly matching TRBD2 (6 bases). The CDR3 totals 15 residues. V was cut by 4 bases and J by 2 bases, with 13 bases left in between. CDR3 nucleotides: TGTGCCAGCAGTTATTGGGAGGTCAACACAGATACGCAGTATTTT. Translation: CASSYWEVNTDTQYF.

This clonotype was counted a few times. The chain is built from TRBV12-5 and TRBJ2-7; possible D gene TRBD1, 6 bases. The V end lost 4 bases, the J end lost 4 bases, and 11 bases lay between the germline ends. CDR3 length: 13 amino acids. Looked up from germline, CDR1 is LGHNT and CDR2 is FRNRAP. This CDR3 is CASGWTESYEQYF. Written as DNA, the CDR3 is TGTGCTAGTGGTTGGACAGAGTCTTACGAGCAGTACTTC.

This clonotype occurred many times. The chain uses TRBV5-1 and TRBJ2-1, with TRBD2 identical over 14 bases. The J segment lost 9 bases and the V segment lost 4 bases, leaving 6 bases of the junction unmatched. The germline gives CDR1 SGHRS, CDR2 YFSETQ. The CDR3 runs 15 residues. CDR3 sequence: CASSPGLAGDGEQFF. The CDR3 DNA reads as TGCGCCAGCAGCCCGGGACTAGCGGGAGACGGTGAGCAGTTCTTC.

V usage is TRBV12-3 or TRBV12-4 and J usage is TRBJ2-5, with 12 bases matching TRBD2. CDR3 length equals 20 residues. Trimming at V came to 6 bases and at J to 9 bases, leaving 26 bases not matched to a gene. The CDR3 region has the DNA TGTGCCAGCAGCTCCGGGAGCTGGCCTTTTCTAGCGGGAGGGCCGGAGGCCCAGTACTTC. Translated, it gives CASSSGSWPFLAGGPEAQYF.

This clonotype was picked up a small number of times. The chain uses TRBV20-1 and TRBJ2-3; D is ambiguous. CDR1 DFQATT and CDR2 SNEGSKA come from the germline V gene (reference sequence). This CDR3 contains 11 residues. Deletions cut 2 bases from V and 6 bases from J, with 6 bases between. The CDR3 loop is CSARNMDTQYF. The CDR3 DNA follows: TGCAGTGCTAGAAATATGGATACGCAGTATTTT.

This sequence joins TRBV11-2 and TRBJ2-1; 8 positions match TRBD2. This CDR3 contains 18 residues. Looked up from germline, CDR1 is SGHAT and CDR2 is FQNNGV. Germline trimming cut 0 bases from V and 8 bases from J; bases unmatched to any gene: 15. CDR3: CASSLDSSVIAGIDEQFF. The CDR3 DNA is TGTGCCAGCAGCTTAGATTCCTCGGTGATAGCGGGAATCGATGAGCAGTTCTTC.

This chain uses TRBV27 with TRBJ2-1; D is undetermined. The CDR3 is 15 amino acids. V was cut by 2 bases and J by 6 bases, with 14 bases left in between. Looked up from germline, CDR1 is MNHEY and CDR2 is SMNVEV (reference sequence). The CDR3 DNA sequence: TGTGCCAGCAGTTTACCCCTTGCTAGTGTCAATGAGCAGTTCTTC. This codes for CASSLPLASVNEQFF.

This clonotype was seen only a few times. The gene calls are TRBV7-9 and TRBJ1-2; tentatively, D is TRBD1 (6 bases). Per germline, CDR1 SEHNR and CDR2 FQNEAQ (reference sequence). The CDR3 is 15 amino acids. Trimming cost V 3 bases and J 1 base, with 12 bases left between them. The CDR3 DNA follows: TGTGCCAGCAGCTTCCCTAGGACAGATAACTATGGCTACACCTTC. Its translation: CASSFPRTDNYGYTF.

This clonotype appeared a few times. J is TRBJ1-6 and V is TRBV20-1, with 7 bases fitting TRBD1. The CDR3 spans 15 residues. CDR1 is DFQATT, CDR2 SNEGSKA, per germline (reference sequence). V was clipped by 4 bases and J by 4 bases; unmatched bases: 7. CDR3 DNA sequence: TGCAGTGCTAAGGGCACAGGGGTGTATAATTCACCCCTCCACTTT. Its protein is CSAKGTGVYNSPLHF.

The chain has TRBV4-1 and TRBJ2-4; D might be TRBD1 or TRBD2, each matching 5 bases. There are 14 residues in the CDR3. Looked up from germline, CDR1 is MGHRA and CDR2 is YSYEKL. The V end lost 4 bases, the J end lost 8 bases, and 15 bases lay between the germline ends. The CDR3 coding sequence is TGCGCCAGCAGCCTCGGGACCCTCTCAGACATTCAGTACTTC. Protein product: CASSLGTLSDIQYF.

The gene calls are TRBV2 and TRBJ2-2; 7 bases line up with TRBD1. Germline V gene lookup returns CDR1 SNHLY and CDR2 FYNNEI. CDR3 size: 13 residues. The J segment lost 5 bases and the V segment lost 9 bases, leaving 6 bases of the junction unmatched. The CDR3 sequence is CASAGGWTGELFF. DNA of the CDR3: TGTGCCAGTGCAGGGGGTTGGACCGGGGAGCTGTTTTTT.

Concerning this clonotype itself: Mismatch with germline at one junction end may stem from a read error. The chain has TRBV4-2 and TRBJ2-1; D unclear. This CDR3 contains 16 residues. Germline V gene data show CDR1 as LGHNA and CDR2 as YNFKEQ. In DNA form, the CDR3 reads TGTGCCAGCAGCCAAGATTCGCTAGTTTCGTACAATGAGCAGTTATTC. Protein product: CASSQDSLVSYNEQLF.

The chain is built from TRBV27 and TRBJ1-5; no definite D call. The germline V gene has CDR1 MNHEY and CDR2 SMNVEV (reference sequence). V lost 6 bases, J lost 9 bases, and 15 bases lay in between. This CDR3 contains 13 residues. CDR3 sequence (DNA): TGTGCCAGCAGGATCGGACCGACGAGGCCCCAGCATTTT. It encodes CASRIGPTRPQHF.

The rearrangement links TRBV30 to TRBJ2-6; possibly TRBD1 for D (5 bases). The CDR3 covers 16 residues. Germline CDR1 GTSNPN, CDR2 SVGIG (reference sequence). V was shortened by 3 bases and J by 0 bases, with 12 bases between the two germline ends. CDR3 in amino acids: CAWRTGTFSGANVLTF. In DNA, the CDR3 is TGTGCCTGGAGAACAGGTACCTTCTCTGGGGCCAACGTCCTGACTTTC. The full variable domain, completed using reference TRBV30 and TRBJ2-6, is SQTIHQWPATLVQPVGSPLSLECTVEGTSNPNLYWYRQAAGRGLQLLFYSVGIGQISSEVPQNLSASRPQDRQFILSSKKLLLSDSGFYLCAWRTGTFSGANVLTFGAGSRLTVL.

The chain couples TRBV5-1 to TRBJ2-1, with 12 bases fitting TRBD2. With 0 bases clipped from V and 10 bases from J, the junction kept 5 bases outside the gene matches. The CDR3 spans 15 residues. CDR1 is SGHRS, CDR2 YFSETQ, per germline. The CDR3 loop reads CASSLVALAGGEQFF. The CDR3 DNA is TGCGCCAGCAGCTTGGTTGCCCTAGCGGGAGGGGAGCAGTTCTTC.